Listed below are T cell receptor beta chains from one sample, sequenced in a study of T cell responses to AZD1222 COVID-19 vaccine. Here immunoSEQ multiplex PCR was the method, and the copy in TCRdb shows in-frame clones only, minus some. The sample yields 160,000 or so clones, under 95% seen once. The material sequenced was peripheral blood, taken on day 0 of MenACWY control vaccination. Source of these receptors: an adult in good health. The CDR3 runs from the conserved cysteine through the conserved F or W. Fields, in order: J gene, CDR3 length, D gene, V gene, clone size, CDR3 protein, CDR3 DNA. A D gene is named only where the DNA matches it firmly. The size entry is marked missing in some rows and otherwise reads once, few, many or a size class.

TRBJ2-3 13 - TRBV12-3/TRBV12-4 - CASSPGGPDTQYF TGTGCCAGCAGTCCCGGGGGCCCAGATACGCAGTATTTT
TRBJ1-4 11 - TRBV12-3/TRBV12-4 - CASGGYEKLFF TGTGCCAGCGGGGGATATGAAAAACTGTTTTTT
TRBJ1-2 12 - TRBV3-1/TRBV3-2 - CASSQDSGGYTF TGTGCCAGCAGCCAGGACAGCGGCGGCTACACCTTC
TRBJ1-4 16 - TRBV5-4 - CASSFPPGQGREKLFF TGTGCCAGCAGCTTCCCCCCGGGGCAGGGGAGAGAAAAACTGTTTTTT
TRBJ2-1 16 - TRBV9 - CASSVSAGHSYNEQFF TGTGCCAGCAGCGTATCAGCGGGACACTCCTACAATGAGCAGTTCTTC
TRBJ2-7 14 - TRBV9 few CASSALAETYEQYF TGTGCCAGCAGCGCCCTAGCTGAGACCTACGAGCAGTACTTC
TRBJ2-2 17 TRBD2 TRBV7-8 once CASSLGRLAGAVGELFF TGTGCCAGCAGCTTAGGACGTCTAGCGGGAGCGGTCGGGGAGCTGTTTTTT
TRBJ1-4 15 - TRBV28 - CASSLLVGEVEKLFF TGTGCCAGCAGTTTACTGGTAGGGGAGGTTGAAAAACTGTTTTTT
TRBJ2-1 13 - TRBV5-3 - CARSSGPINEQFF TGTGCCAGAAGCTCGGGACCTATCAATGAGCAGTTCTTC
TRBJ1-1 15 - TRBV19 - CASSIGGGMNTEAFF TGTGCCAGTAGTATAGGGGGAGGGATGAACACTGAAGCTTTCTTT
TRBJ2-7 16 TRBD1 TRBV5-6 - CASSLWLGTGAYEQYF TGTGCCAGCAGCTTGTGGCTGGGGACAGGGGCCTACGAGCAGTACTTC
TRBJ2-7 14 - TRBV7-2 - CASSLSANLYEQYF TGTGCCAGCAGCTTATCGGCGAACCTCTACGAGCAGTACTTC
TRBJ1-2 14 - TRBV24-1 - CATSDSRVNYGYTF TGTGCCACCAGTGATTCTAGGGTTAACTATGGCTACACCTTC
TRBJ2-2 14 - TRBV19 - CASSILGNTGELFF TGTGCCAGTAGTATACTGGGGAACACCGGGGAGCTGTTTTTT
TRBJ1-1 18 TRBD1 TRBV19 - CASSPLLGQGSPNTEAFF TGTGCCAGTAGTCCCCTTCTAGGACAGGGGTCGCCGAACACTGAAGCTTTCTTT
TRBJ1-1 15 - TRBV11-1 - CASSSYTVGNTEAFF TGTGCCAGCAGCTCGTATACGGTAGGGAACACTGAAGCTTTCTTT
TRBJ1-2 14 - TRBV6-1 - CASSERDARYGYTF TGTGCCAGCAGTGAACGCGACGCTCGCTATGGCTACACCTTC
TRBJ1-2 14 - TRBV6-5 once CASSPPGGRGGYTF TGTGCCAGCAGCCCCCCCGGGGGCAGAGGTGGCTACACCTTC
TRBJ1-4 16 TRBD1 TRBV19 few CASSIQTGFNNEKLFF TGTGCCAGTAGCATCCAGACAGGGTTCAATAATGAAAAACTGTTTTTT
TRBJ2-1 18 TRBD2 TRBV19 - CASSIGGGLAGGSNEQFF TGTGCCAGTAGTATAGGAGGGGGACTAGCGGGAGGGAGCAATGAGCAGTTCTTC
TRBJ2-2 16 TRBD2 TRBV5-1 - CASSFRASGRPGELFF TGCGCCAGCAGCTTTAGGGCTAGCGGGAGGCCCGGGGAGCTGTTTTTT
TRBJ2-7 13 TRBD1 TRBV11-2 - CASSFTGGREQYF TGTGCCAGCAGCTTCACAGGGGGGAGGGAGCAGTACTTC
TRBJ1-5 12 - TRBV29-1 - CSVGGSNQPQHF TGCAGCGTTGGGGGGAGCAATCAGCCCCAGCATTTT
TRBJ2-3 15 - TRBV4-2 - CASSRQMGDTDTQYF TGTGCCAGCAGCCGCCAGATGGGGGACACAGATACGCAGTATTTT
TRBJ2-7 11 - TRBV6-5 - CASRGSYEQYF TGTGCCAGCCGGGGATCCTACGAGCAGTACTTC
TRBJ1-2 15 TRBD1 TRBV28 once CASRPRDRGRRGYTF TGTGCCAGCAGGCCCAGGGACAGGGGGCGAAGGGGCTACACCTTC
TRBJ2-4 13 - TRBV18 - CASSPGTENIQYF TGTGCCAGCTCACCGGGGACGGAAAACATTCAGTACTTC
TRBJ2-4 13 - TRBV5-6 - CASTKGYSAIQYF TGTGCCAGCACCAAGGGTTACTCGGCCATTCAGTACTTC
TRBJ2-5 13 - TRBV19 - CASISQGEETQYF TGTGCCAGTATTTCCCAGGGTGAGGAGACCCAGTACTTC
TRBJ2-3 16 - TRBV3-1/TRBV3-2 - CASSHNPGTSTDTQYF TGTGCCAGCAGCCACAACCCAGGGACTAGCACAGATACGCAGTATTTT
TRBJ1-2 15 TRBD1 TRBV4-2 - CASSPWTGGSYGYTF TGTGCCAGCAGCCCTTGGACAGGGGGGAGCTATGGCTACACCTTC
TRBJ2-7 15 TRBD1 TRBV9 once CASSVTGGFGYEQYF TGTGCCAGCAGCGTGACAGGGGGTTTTGGCTACGAGCAGTACTTC
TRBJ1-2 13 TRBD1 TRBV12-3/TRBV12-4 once CASSPQGAGGYTF TGTGCCAGCAGCCCACAGGGGGCGGGGGGCTACACCTTC
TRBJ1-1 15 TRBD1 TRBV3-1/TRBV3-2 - CASSQGTGGLGEAFF TGTGCCAGCAGCCAAGGGACAGGGGGCCTAGGTGAAGCTTTCTTT
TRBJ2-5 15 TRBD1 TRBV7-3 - CASSQQGARQETQYF TGTGCCAGCAGCCAACAGGGGGCTAGGCAAGAGACCCAGTACTTC
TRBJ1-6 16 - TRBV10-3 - CAISEFRRQDGSPLHF TGTGCCATCAGTGAGTTCCGACGACAGGATGGTTCACCCCTCCACTTT
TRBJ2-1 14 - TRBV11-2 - CASSLQGSSNEQFF TGTGCCAGCAGCTTACAGGGCAGCTCCAATGAGCAGTTCTTC
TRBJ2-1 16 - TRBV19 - CASSISAGDPYNEQFF TGTGCCAGTAGTATCTCGGCAGGGGACCCCTACAATGAGCAGTTCTTC
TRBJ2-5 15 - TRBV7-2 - CASSLVSRGGETQYF TGTGCCAGCAGCTTAGTCTCCCGGGGCGGAGAGACCCAGTACTTC
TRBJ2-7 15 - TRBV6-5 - CASSPTGGAMYEQYF TGTGCCAGCAGTCCCACCGGGGGCGCGATGTACGAGCAGTACTTC
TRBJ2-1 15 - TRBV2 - CASTGSGVAYNEQFF TGTGCCAGCACCGGGTCGGGAGTGGCCTACAATGAGCAGTTCTTC